The sequence of this T cell receptor (beta chain) was determined in a study of blood T cell repertoires in COVID-19. Study information: PBMCs, B-cell-depleted T cells, or T cells were the source of the cDNA or gDNA that made up the material.

Sequenced by immunoSEQ multiplex PCR; TCRdb stores in-frame clones only, minus some. The sample comprises about 310,000 clones, 75% to 90% of which are singletons, and less than 2.5% rests with the top ten. The germline V gene encodes CDR1 SGDLS and CDR2 YYNGEE. V was cut by 4 bases and J by 4 bases, with 11 bases left in between. The CDR3 extends over 13 amino acids. Cohort assignment relied on participant-reported clinical history. Recovery among Cohort 3 donors was established by two negative PCRs, clearance, or symptom resolution. The J gene is TRBJ1-2, the V gene TRBV9; D remains ambiguous. Sequenced input: PBMCs or T cells enriched from blood (not recorded which). This TCR came from a man aged 25 to 40 who had recovered from COVID-19. CDR3 nucleotide sequence: TGTGCCAGCAGCTCCCGCAGGATCTATGGCTACACCTTC. Translating gives CASSSRRIYGYTF.